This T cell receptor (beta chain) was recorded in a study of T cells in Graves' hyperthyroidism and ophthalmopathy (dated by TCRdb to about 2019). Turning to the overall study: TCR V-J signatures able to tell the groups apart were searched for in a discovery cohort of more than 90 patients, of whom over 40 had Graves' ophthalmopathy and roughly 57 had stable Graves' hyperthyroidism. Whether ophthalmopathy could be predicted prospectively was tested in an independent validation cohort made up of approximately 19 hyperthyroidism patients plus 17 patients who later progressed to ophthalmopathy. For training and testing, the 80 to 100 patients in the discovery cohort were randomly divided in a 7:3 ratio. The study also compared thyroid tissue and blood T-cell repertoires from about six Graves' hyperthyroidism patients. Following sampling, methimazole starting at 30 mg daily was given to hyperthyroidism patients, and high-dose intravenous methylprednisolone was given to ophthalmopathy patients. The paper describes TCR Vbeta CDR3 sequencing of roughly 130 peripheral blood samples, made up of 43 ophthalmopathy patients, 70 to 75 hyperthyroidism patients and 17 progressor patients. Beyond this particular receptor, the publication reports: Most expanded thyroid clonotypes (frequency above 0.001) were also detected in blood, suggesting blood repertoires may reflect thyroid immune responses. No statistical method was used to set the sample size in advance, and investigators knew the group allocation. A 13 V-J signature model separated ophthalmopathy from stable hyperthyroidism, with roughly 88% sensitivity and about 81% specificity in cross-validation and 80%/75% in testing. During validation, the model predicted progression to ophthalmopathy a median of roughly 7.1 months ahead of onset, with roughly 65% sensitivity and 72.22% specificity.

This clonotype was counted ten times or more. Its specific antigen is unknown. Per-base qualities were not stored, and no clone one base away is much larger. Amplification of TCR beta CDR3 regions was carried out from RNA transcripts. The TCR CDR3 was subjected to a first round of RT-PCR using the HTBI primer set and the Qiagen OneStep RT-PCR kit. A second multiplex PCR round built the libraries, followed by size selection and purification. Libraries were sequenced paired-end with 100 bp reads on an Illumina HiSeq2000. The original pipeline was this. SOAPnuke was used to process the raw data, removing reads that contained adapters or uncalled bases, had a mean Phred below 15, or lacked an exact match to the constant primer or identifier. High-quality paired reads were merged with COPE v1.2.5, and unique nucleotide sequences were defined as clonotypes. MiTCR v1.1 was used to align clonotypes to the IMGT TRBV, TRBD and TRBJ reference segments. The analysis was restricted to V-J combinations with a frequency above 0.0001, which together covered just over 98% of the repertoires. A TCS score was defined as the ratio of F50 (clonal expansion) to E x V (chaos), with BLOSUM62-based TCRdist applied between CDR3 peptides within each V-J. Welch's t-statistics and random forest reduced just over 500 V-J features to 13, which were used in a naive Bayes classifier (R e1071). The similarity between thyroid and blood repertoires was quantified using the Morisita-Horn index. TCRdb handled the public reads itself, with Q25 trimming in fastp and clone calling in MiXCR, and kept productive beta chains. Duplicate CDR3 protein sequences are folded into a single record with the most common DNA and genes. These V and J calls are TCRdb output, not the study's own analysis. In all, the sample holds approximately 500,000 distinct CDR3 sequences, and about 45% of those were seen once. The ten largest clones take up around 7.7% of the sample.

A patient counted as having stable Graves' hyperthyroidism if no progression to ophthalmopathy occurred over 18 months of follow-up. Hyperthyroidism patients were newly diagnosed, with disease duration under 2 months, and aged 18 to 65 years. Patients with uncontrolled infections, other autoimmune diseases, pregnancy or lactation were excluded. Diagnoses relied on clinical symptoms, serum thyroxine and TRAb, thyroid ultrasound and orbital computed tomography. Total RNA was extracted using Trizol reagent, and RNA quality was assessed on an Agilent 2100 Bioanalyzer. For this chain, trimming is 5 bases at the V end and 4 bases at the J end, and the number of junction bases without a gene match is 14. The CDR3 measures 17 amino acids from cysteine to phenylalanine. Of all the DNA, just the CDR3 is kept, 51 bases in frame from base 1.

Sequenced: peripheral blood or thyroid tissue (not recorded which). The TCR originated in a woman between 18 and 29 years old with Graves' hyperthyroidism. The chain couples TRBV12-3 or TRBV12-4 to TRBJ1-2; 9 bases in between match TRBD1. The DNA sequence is TGTGCCAGCAGTCATCCCCCGGGACAGGGCTTTACCTATGGCTACACCTTC. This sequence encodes CASSHPPGQGFTYGYTF.